The 27 T cell receptor beta chains below come from one sample, sequenced in a study of blood T cell repertoires in COVID-19. TCRdb keeps only in-frame clones here, not all; method: immunoSEQ multiplex PCR. Of over 200,000 clones in the sample, about four fifths were seen once. The sample consisted of PBMCs or T cells enriched from blood (not recorded which). The receptor set was obtained from a middle-aged woman who had recovered from COVID-19.

J is TRBJ2-1 and V is TRBV5-8, with TRBD2 matching over 10 bases. The V and J ends lost 0 bases and 4 bases, in that order; junction bases with no gene match: 4. CDR3 size: 16 residues. The germline gives CDR1 SGHTS, CDR2 YDEGEE. The CDR3 DNA reads as TGTGCCAGCAGCTTGGAGGGACTAGCGTATTACAATGAGCAGTTCTTC. Encoded protein: CASSLEGLAYYNEQFF.

This chain connects TRBV7-2 to TRBJ1-1, with 9 bases matching TRBD1. Germline V gives CDR1 SGHTA, CDR2 FQGNSA. The V gene end was trimmed by 5 bases and the J gene end by 1 base; junction bases not matched to a gene: 5. The CDR3 consists of 15 residues. The CDR3 DNA follows: TGTGCCAGCAGCCACCTGGACAGGGGGAACACTGAAGCTTTCTTT. It codes for CASSHLDRGNTEAFF.

This clone was seen a single time. The V call is TRBV4-1, the J call TRBJ1-4; a weak D match, TRBD1 (6 bases). Germline V lookup: CDR1 MGHRA, CDR2 YSYEKL. The CDR3 is 15 residues long. V lost 1 base to trimming and J lost 7 bases, with 13 bases between them. CDR3 protein: CASSQVQGIGEKLFF. DNA of the CDR3: TGCGCCAGCAGCCAAGTCCAGGGGATAGGTGAAAAACTGTTTTTT.

This chain links TRBV5-5 with TRBJ1-5, with D perhaps matching TRBD1 (5 bases). From germline, CDR1 is SGHKS and CDR2 YYEKEE (reference sequence). The CDR3 has 15 residues. With 0 bases removed from V and 0 bases from J, the gap between germline ends came to 7 bases. Here the CDR3 reads CASSLVGGSNQPQHF. CDR3 nucleotide sequence: TGTGCCAGCAGCTTGGTGGGGGGTAGCAATCAGCCCCAGCATTTT.

The rearrangement links TRBV6-5 to TRBJ1-2; 7 bases align to TRBD1. V shed 7 bases, J shed 5 bases, and the junction held 13 bases outside the gene matches. The CDR3 runs 15 residues. Germline V lookup: CDR1 MNHEY, CDR2 SVGAGI. The CDR3 loop reads CASTQGGLTQYGYTF. CDR3 bases: TGTGCCAGCACGCAAGGGGGCCTCACCCAATATGGCTACACCTTC.

The genes are TRBV18 and TRBJ2-1; weak D call: TRBD2 (5 bases). The germline V and J ends were trimmed by 3 bases and 8 bases, with 17 bases remaining between them. The CDR3 runs to 15 residues. CDR1 and CDR2 (germline): KGHSH, LQKENI. DNA of the CDR3: TGTGCCAGCTCACCGACTAACGCAGTGAGGTATGAGCAGTTCTTC. Translating gives CASSPTNAVRYEQFF.

This clone was counted between two and nine times. This chain's CDR3 is CAWSVYSPLTEAFF. CDR3 nucleotides: TGTGCCTGGAGTGTATATTCCCCCCTGACTGAAGCTTTCTTT. The chain combines TRBV30 with TRBJ1-1; D not certain. Germline V gene lookup returns CDR1 GTSNPN and CDR2 SVGIG (reference sequence). CDR3 length equals 14 residues. V shed 0 bases and J shed 5 bases, with 13 bases lying between them.

The rearrangement links TRBV28 to TRBJ2-2; TRBD2 aligns across 8 bases. There are 17 residues in the CDR3. The germline V gene encodes CDR1 MDHEN and CDR2 SYDVKM. V shed 4 bases and J 5 bases; nucleotides not matched to a gene: 12. The CDR3 reads CASSSPGSGSLTGELFF. The CDR3 nucleotides read TGTGCCAGCAGTTCCCCGGGGAGCGGGAGTTTAACCGGGGAGCTGTTTTTT.

The chain combines TRBV10-1 with TRBJ2-4; 11 bases agree with TRBD1. Germline loops: CDR1 WNHNN, CDR2 SYGVQD (reference sequence). CDR3 length equals 13 residues. V shed 7 bases and J 5 bases; nucleotides not matched to a gene: 1. As DNA, the CDR3 is TGCGCCAGCAAGGGACAGGGGGAAAACATTCAGTACTTC. This gives the protein CASKGQGENIQYF.

This rearrangement joins TRBV6-5 to TRBJ1-1, with 8 bases lining up with TRBD1. The CDR3 length is 15 residues. Germline V gene lookup returns CDR1 MNHEY and CDR2 SVGAGI. V lost 8 bases to trimming and J lost 5 bases; unmatched junction nucleotides: 13. CDR3 sequence (DNA): TGTGCCAGCTCCACGGGTAGAACAGGGGGGACTGAAGCTTTCTTT. Amino acid sequence: CASSTGRTGGTEAFF.

The chain links TRBV28 to TRBJ2-3; TRBD2 agrees at 12 bases. V dropped 5 bases and J dropped 3; count of bases not matched to a gene: 3. Per germline, CDR1 MDHEN and CDR2 SYDVKM. The CDR3 runs to 15 residues. CDR3 sequence (DNA): TGTGCCAGCAGTCCCGGACTAGCGGGGACAGATACGCAGTATTTT. Encoded protein: CASSPGLAGTDTQYF.

V usage is TRBV2 and J usage is TRBJ2-5; maybe TRBD2 (6 bases). The CDR3 covers 13 residues. Per the germline V gene, CDR1 is SNHLY and CDR2 is FYNNEI. The V end lost 8 bases, the J end lost 2 bases, and 12 bases lay between the germline ends. DNA of the CDR3: TGTGCCAGCCTCCATCGGGGGCAAGAGACCCAGTACTTC. It specifies CASLHRGQETQYF. Using reference TRBV2 and TRBJ2-5 for the parts outside the CDR3, the full variable domain is EPEVTQTPSHQVTQMGQEVILRCVPISNHLYFYWYRQILGQKVEFLVSFYNNEISEKSEIFDDQFSVERPDGSNFTLKIRSTKLEDSAMYFCASLHRGQETQYFGPGTRLLVL.

The J gene is TRBJ1-5, the V gene TRBV9; a possible D gene is TRBD1 (5 bases). V lost 3 bases, J lost 5 bases, and 15 bases lay in between. The CDR3 extends over 15 amino acids. CDR1 and CDR2 (germline): SGDLS, YYNGEE. CDR3 amino acids: CASSGTGLIDQPQHF. The CDR3 DNA sequence: TGTGCCAGCAGCGGTACGGGACTGATAGATCAGCCCCAGCATTTT.

The V call is TRBV19, the J call TRBJ1-5; D perhaps matches TRBD1 (6 bases). The CDR3 extends over 13 amino acids. Germline V gene sequence: CDR1 LNHDA, CDR2 SQIVND (reference sequence). The ends were cut back, 9 bases at V and 5 bases at J, with 14 bases in the middle. CDR3 protein: CASSGTHDQPQHF. CDR3 DNA: TGTGCCAGCTCCGGGACACACGATCAGCCCCAGCATTTT.

The gene calls are TRBV4-3 and TRBJ2-2, with 7 bases aligning to TRBD1. The trim removed 5 bases at V and 3 bases at J, leaving 3 bases unmatched. CDR1 is LGHNA, CDR2 YSLEER, per germline. The CDR3 runs 14 residues. CDR3 coding DNA: TGCGCCAGCAGCGTCACAGGGGACACCGGGGAGCTGTTTTTT. Translating it yields CASSVTGDTGELFF.

This chain connects TRBV27 to TRBJ1-1, with D maybe TRBD1 (5 bases). The CDR3 is made up of 14 amino acids. Germline V gene sequence: CDR1 MNHEY, CDR2 SMNVEV (reference sequence). V was trimmed by 5 bases and J by 3 bases, leaving 13 bases between them. CDR3 region: CASSPHGGHTEAFF. The CDR3 DNA reads TGTGCCAGCAGTCCCCACGGGGGTCACACTGAAGCTTTCTTT.

There are a few counts of this clone. The rearrangement joins TRBV11-2 to TRBJ2-5; tentative D call: TRBD1 (6 bases). V dropped 8 bases and J dropped 5 bases, with 15 bases sitting between them. The CDR3 totals 13 residues. In germline, CDR1 is SGHAT, CDR2 FQNNGV. The CDR3 bases are TGTGCCAGCCTGGCAACAGGGTCCGAGACCCAGTACTTC. Amino acids: CASLATGSETQYF.

This chain connects TRBV30 to TRBJ2-1, with TRBD2 matching 11 bases. V gave up 2 bases and J gave up 7 bases; unmatched junction bases: 7. Looked up from germline, CDR1 is GTSNPN and CDR2 is SVGIG (reference sequence). This CDR3 comprises 15 residues. The CDR3: CAWSYGSGRANEQFF. The CDR3 DNA is TGTGCCTGGAGTTATGGTAGCGGGAGGGCGAATGAGCAGTTCTTC.

This chain links TRBV5-1 with TRBJ1-6; D unresolved. With 2 bases removed from V and 9 bases from J, the gap between germline ends came to 9 bases. The germline V gene encodes CDR1 SGHRS and CDR2 YFSETQ. The CDR3 is made up of 13 amino acids. This chain's CDR3 is CASSFDISSPLHF. CDR3 in DNA: TGCGCCAGCAGCTTTGACATCTCTTCACCCCTCCACTTT.

The V and J genes are TRBV3-1 (or the pseudogene TRBV3-2) and TRBJ2-5, with D possibly matching TRBD2 (5 bases). The CDR3 is 15 amino acids. Trimming stripped 4 bases from V and 1 base from J, with 13 bases between. Germline V gives CDR1 LGHDT, CDR2 YNNKEL (reference sequence). The CDR3 sequence: CASSPDGAAQETQYF. The CDR3 coding sequence is TGTGCCAGCAGCCCCGACGGAGCGGCCCAAGAGACCCAGTACTTC.

The count of this clone is one. This rearrangement joins TRBV7-2 to TRBJ2-5, with D maybe TRBD1 (6 bases). The CDR3 covers 16 residues. The germline V gene has CDR1 SGHTA and CDR2 FQGNSA. V lost 3 bases and J lost 4, with 18 bases in between. The CDR3 region is CASSFQGGGRGETQYF. The CDR3 DNA follows: TGTGCCAGCAGCTTCCAAGGCGGAGGCAGGGGAGAGACCCAGTACTTC.

This chain uses TRBV4-1 with TRBJ2-3, with 9 bases identical to TRBD2. Germline values: CDR1 MGHRA, CDR2 YSYEKL. The CDR3 loop spans 17 amino acids. J gave up 3 bases and V 2 bases, and 9 bases lay outside the gene matches. CDR3: CASSQIYLAGWTDTQYF. The DNA for the CDR3 is TGCGCCAGCAGCCAAATCTACCTAGCGGGATGGACAGATACGCAGTATTTT.

This chain connects TRBV4-1 to TRBJ2-2; D is uncertain. Trimming cost V 4 bases and J 6 bases, with 15 bases left between them. Germline values: CDR1 MGHRA, CDR2 YSYEKL. CDR3 length equals 15 residues. DNA for the CDR3: TGCGCCAGCAGCCCCCCGGGTTGGAAGTCCGGGGAGCTGTTTTTT. This sequence encodes CASSPPGWKSGELFF.

This rearrangement joins TRBV11-2 to TRBJ1-1, with 7 bases that match TRBD1. Germline assignment: CDR1 SGHAT and CDR2 FQNNGV. The CDR3 length is 15 residues. V lost 5 bases, J lost 5 bases, and 11 bases stayed unmatched. The CDR3 here is CASSPSYRGRTEAFF. CDR3 DNA sequence: TGTGCCAGCAGCCCTTCGTACAGGGGAAGGACTGAAGCTTTCTTT.

J is TRBJ1-5 and V is TRBV19; TRBD1 might be the D (6 bases). Germline CDR1 reads LNHDA; CDR2 reads SQIVND (reference sequence). The V end lost 2 bases, the J end lost 4 bases, and 9 bases lay between the germline ends. CDR3 length equals 14 residues. The CDR3 DNA is TGTGCCAGTAGTATAACGACAGGTAATCAGCCCCAGCATTTT. It yields the protein CASSITTGNQPQHF.

This sequence joins TRBV7-9 and TRBJ1-6; D is undetermined. Trimming shortened V by 5 bases and J by 3 bases, and 8 bases separated the two germline ends. The CDR3 consists of 14 residues. CDR1 SEHNR and CDR2 FQNEAQ come from the germline V gene (reference sequence). CDR3 sequence reads: CASSLSNYNSPLHF. The CDR3 bases are TGTGCCAGCAGCCTCTCTAACTATAATTCACCCCTCCACTTT.

The chain has TRBV24-1 and TRBJ1-1; D not resolved. V lost 6 bases and J 2 bases, leaving 9 bases between the germline ends. Germline V gene data show CDR1 as KGHDR and CDR2 as SFDVKD. The CDR3 is made up of 13 amino acids. Here the CDR3 reads CATSQSRNTEAFF. The CDR3 DNA reads as TGTGCCACCAGTCAGTCCCGAAACACTGAAGCTTTCTTT.